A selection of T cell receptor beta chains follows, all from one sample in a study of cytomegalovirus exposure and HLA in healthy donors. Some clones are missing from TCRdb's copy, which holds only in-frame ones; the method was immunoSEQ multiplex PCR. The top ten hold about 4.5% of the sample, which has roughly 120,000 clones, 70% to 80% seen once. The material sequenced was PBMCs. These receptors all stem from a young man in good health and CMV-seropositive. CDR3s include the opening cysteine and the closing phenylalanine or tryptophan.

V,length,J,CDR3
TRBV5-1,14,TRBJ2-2,CASSGLAGPGELFF
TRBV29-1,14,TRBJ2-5,CSVERTGWTETQYF
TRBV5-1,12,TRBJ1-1,CASSRQGTEAFF
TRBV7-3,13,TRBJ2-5,CASSSRYQETQYF
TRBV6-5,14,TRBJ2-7,CASSWGQGTYEQYF
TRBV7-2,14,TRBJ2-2,CASSSRGETGELFF
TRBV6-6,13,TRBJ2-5,CASEGDRQETQYF
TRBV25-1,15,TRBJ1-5,CASSVQGAGDQPQHF
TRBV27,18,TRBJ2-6,CASRSPLIRGPGANGLTF
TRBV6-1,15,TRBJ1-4,CASSGPIGTNEKLFF
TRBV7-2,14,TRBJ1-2,CASSYYRGKYGYTF
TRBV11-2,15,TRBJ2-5,CASRSLRGHLVTQYF
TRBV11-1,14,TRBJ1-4,CASSHDGSLEKLFF
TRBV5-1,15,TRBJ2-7,CASSLEGGGLLEQYF
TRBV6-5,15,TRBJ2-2,CASNIGTGASGELFF
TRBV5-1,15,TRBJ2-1,CASSASTGSYNEQFF
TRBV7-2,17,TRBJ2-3,CASSLLVLQFGGDTQYF
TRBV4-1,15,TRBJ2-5,CASSQGTSAQETQYF
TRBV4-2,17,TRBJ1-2,CASSSHSAAGAVNGYTF